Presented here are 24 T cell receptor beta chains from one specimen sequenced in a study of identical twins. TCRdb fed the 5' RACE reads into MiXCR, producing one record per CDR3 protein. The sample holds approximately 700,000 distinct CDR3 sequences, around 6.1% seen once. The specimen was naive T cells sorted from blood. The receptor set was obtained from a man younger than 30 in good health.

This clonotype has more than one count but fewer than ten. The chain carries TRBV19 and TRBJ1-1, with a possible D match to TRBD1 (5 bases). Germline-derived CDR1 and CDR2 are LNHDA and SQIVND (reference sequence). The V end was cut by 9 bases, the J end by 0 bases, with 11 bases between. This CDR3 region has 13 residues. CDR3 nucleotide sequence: TGTGCCAGCCTAGGGACCCTGAACACTGAAGCTTTCTTT. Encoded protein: CASLGTLNTEAFF.

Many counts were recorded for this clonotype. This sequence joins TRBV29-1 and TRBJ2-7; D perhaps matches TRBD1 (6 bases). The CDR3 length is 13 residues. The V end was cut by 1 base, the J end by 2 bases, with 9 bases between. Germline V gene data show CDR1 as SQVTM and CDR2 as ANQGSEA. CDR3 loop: CSVEGRDTYEQYF. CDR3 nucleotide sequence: TGCAGCGTTGAAGGCAGGGACACCTACGAGCAGTACTTC.

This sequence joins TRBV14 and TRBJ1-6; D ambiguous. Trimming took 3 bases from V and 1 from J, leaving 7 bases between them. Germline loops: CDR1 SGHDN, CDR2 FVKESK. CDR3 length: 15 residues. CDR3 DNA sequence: TGTGCCAGCAGCCAGGGGTATTCCTATAATTCACCCCTCCACTTT. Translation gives CASSQGYSYNSPLHF. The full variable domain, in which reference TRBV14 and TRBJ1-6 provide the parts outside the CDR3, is EAGVTQFPSHSVIEKGQTVTLRCDPISGHDNLYWYRRVMGKEIKFLLHFVKESKQDESGMPNNRFLAERTGGTYSTLKVQPAELEDSGVYFCASSQGYSYNSPLHFGNGTRLTVT.

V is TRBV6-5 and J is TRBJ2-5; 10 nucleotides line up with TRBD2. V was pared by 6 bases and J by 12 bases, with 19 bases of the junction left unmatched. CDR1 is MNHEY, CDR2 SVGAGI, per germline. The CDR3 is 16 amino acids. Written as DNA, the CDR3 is TGTGCCAGCAGCTACGAGCGGCTAGCGGGAGTCACTGGGGAGTACTTC. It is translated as CASSYERLAGVTGEYF.

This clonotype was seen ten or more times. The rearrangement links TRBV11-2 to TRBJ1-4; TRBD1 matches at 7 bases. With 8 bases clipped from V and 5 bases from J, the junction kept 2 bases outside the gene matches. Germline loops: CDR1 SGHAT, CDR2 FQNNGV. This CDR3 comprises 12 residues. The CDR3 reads CASRRGNEKLFF. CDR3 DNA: TGTGCCAGCCGCAGGGGGAATGAAAAACTGTTTTTT.

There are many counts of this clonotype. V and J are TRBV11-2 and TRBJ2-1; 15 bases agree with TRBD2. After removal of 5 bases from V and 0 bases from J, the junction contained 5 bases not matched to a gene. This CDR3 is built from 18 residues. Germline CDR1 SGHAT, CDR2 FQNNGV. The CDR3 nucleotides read TGTGCCAGCAGCCGGACTAGCGGGAGGGATAGCTCCTACAATGAGCAGTTCTTC. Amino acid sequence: CASSRTSGRDSSYNEQFF.

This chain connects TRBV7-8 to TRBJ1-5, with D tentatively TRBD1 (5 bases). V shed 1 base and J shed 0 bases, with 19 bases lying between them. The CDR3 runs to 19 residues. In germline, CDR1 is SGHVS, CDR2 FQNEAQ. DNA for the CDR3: TGTGCCAGCAGCTTAGAGATATATGGGACGGGTTATAGCAATCAGCCCCAGCATTTT. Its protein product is CASSLEIYGTGYSNQPQHF.

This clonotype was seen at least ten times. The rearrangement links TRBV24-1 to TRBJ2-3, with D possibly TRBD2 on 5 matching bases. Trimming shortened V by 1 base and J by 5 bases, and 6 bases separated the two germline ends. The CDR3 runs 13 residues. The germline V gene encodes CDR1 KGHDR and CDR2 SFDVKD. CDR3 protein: CATSDFRGDTQYF. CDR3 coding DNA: TGTGCCACCAGTGATTTTCGGGGAGATACGCAGTATTTT.

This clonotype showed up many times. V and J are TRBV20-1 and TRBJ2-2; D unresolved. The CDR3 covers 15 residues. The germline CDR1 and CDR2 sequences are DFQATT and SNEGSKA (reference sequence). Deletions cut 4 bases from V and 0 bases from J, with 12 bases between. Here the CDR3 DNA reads TGCAGTGCTATAAACCGGGCCGCGAACACCGGGGAGCTGTTTTTT. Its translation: CSAINRAANTGELFF.

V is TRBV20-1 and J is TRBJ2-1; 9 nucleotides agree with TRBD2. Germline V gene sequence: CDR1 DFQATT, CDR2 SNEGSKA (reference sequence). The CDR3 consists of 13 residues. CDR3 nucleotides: TGCATGACAGTAGCGGGAGAAGAGAATGAGCAGTTCTTC. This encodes CMTVAGEENEQFF.

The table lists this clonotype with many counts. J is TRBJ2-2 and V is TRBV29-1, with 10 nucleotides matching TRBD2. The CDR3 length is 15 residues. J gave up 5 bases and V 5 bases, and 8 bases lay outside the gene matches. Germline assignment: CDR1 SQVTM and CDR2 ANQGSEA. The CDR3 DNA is TGCAGCGTTTACCCTAGCGGGAGAGGAACCGGGGAGCTGTTTTTT. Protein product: CSVYPSGRGTGELFF.

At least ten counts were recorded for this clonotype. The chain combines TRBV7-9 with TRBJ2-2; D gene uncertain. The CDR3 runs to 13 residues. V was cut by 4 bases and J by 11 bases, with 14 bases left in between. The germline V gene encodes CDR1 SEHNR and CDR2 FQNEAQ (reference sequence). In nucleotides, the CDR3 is TGTGCCAGCAGCTCGAACACGAGTCCTGAGCTGTTTTTT. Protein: CASSSNTSPELFF.

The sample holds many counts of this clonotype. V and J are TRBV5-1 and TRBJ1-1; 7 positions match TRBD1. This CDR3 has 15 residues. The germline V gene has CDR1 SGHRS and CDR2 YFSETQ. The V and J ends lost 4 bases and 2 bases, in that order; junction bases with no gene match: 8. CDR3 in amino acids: CASSGPGQLNTEAFF. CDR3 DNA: TGCGCCAGCAGCGGTCCGGGACAGCTAAACACTGAAGCTTTCTTT.

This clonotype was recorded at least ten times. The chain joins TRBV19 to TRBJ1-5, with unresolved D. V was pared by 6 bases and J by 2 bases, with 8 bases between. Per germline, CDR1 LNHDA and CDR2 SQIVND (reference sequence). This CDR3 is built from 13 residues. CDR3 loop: CASSRRGNQPQHF. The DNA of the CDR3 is TGTGCCAGTAGCAGGAGGGGCAATCAGCCCCAGCATTTT.

CDR3 amino acids: CASSTLDRDTEAFF. CDR3 in DNA: TGTGCCAGCAGCACCCTTGACAGGGACACTGAAGCTTTCTTT. V gene TRBV9 combines with J gene TRBJ1-1; 7 bases line up with TRBD1. Germline V gives CDR1 SGDLS, CDR2 YYNGEE. This CDR3 is built from 14 residues. V was pared by 4 bases and J by 3 bases, with 6 bases of the junction left unmatched.

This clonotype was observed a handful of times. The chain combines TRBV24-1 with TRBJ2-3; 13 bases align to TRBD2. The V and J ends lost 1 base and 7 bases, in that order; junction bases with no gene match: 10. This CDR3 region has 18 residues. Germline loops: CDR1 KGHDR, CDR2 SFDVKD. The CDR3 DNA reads TGTGCCACCAGTGATTTCCCTGGACTAGCGGGAGAGAGGTATACGCAGTATTTT. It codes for CATSDFPGLAGERYTQYF.

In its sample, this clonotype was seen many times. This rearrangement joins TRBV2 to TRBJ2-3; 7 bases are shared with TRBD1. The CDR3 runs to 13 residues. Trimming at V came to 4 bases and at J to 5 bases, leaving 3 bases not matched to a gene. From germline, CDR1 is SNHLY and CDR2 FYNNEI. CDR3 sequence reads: CASSGQGRDTQYF. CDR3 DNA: TGTGCCAGCAGTGGACAGGGAAGAGATACGCAGTATTTT. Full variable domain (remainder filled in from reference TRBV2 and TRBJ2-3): EPEVTQTPSHQVTQMGQEVILRCVPISNHLYFYWYRQILGQKVEFLVSFYNNEISEKSEIFDDQFSVERPDGSNFTLKIRSTKLEDSAMYFCASSGQGRDTQYFGPGTRLTVL.

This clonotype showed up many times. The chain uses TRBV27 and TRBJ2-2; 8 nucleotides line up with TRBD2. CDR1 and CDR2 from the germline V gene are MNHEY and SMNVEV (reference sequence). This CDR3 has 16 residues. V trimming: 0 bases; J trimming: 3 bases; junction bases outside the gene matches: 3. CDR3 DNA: TGTGCCAGCAGTTTATCTGCGGGAGGATACACCGGGGAGCTGTTTTTT. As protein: CASSLSAGGYTGELFF.

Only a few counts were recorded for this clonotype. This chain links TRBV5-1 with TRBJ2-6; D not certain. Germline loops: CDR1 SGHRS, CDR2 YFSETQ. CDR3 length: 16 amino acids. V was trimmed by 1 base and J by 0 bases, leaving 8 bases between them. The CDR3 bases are TGCGCCAGCAGCTTGCAAGTGAACTCTGGGGCCAACGTCCTGACTTTC. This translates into CASSLQVNSGANVLTF.

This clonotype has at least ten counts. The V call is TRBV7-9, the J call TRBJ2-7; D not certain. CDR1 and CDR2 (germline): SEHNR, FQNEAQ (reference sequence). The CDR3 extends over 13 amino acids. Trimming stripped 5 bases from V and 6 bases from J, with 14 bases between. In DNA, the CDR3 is TGTGCCAGCAGCCCGCGTGGTGGAGTCGAGCAGTACGTC. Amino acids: CASSPRGGVEQYV.

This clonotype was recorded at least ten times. The CDR3 loop is CASSQDPPGQGGTEAFF. Written as DNA, the CDR3 is TGTGCCAGCAGCCAAGACCCCCCGGGACAGGGGGGCACTGAAGCTTTCTTT. V usage is TRBV3-1 and J usage is TRBJ1-1; TRBD1 matches 11 bases. J gave up 4 bases and V 0 bases, and 7 bases lay outside the gene matches. In germline, CDR1 is LGHDT, CDR2 YNNKEL (reference sequence). This CDR3 spans 17 amino acids.

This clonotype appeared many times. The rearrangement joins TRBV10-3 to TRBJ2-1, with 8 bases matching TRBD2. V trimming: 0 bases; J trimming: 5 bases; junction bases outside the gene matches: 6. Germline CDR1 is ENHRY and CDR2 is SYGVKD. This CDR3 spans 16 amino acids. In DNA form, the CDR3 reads TGTGCCATCAGTGAGTCTGCGGGAGGAAAAAACAATGAGCAGTTCTTC. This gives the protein CAISESAGGKNNEQFF.

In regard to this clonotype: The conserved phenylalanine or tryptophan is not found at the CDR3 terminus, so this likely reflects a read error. The CDR3 loop reads CASSPRGTGPYEQYY. In nucleotides, the CDR3 is TGTGCCAGCAGTCCCCGGGGGACTGGACCCTACGAGCAGTACTAC. V and J are TRBV28 and TRBJ2-7, with a tentative D call TRBD2 (6 bases). The CDR3 contains 15 residues. Germline V CDR1 and CDR2: MDHEN, SYDVKM. Trimming removed 5 bases from V and 2 bases from J, with 16 bases in between.

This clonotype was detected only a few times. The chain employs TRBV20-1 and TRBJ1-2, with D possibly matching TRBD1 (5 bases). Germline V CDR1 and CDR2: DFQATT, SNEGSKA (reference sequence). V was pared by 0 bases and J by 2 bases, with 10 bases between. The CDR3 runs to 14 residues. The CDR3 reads CSARDTGENYGYTF. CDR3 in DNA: TGCAGTGCTAGAGATACAGGAGAGAACTATGGCTACACCTTC.